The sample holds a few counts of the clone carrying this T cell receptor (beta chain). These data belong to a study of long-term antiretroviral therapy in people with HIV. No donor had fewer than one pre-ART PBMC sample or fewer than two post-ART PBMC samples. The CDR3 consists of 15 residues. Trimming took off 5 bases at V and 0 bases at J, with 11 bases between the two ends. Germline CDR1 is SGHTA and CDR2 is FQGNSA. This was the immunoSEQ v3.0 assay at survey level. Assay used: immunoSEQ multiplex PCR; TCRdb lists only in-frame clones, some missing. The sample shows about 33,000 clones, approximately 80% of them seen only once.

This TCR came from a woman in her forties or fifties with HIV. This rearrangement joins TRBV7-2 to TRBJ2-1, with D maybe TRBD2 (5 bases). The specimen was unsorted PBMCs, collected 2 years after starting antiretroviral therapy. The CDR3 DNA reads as TGTGCCAGCAGCATGAGCGGTCCCTCCTACAATGAGCAGTTCTTC. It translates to CASSMSGPSYNEQFF.